These 13 T cell receptor beta chains originate from one sample sequenced in a study of Tregs in tolerant kidney transplant recipients. Recipients received nonmyeloablative bone marrow transplants from related graft donors, with transient mixed chimerism. Only in-frame clones appear in the TCRdb table, and some are missing; sequencing was by immunoSEQ multiplex PCR. The table lists about 100,000 clones, 93% of them singletons, with around 1.6% in the top ten. The sequencing here drew on CD4+ T cells from blood (PBMCs), taken 12 months after the transplant. These receptors were obtained from a human patient who received a combined kidney and bone marrow transplant. Some T cells may be the graft donor's.

This sequence joins TRBV15 and TRBJ2-3; D gene ambiguous. V was clipped by 6 bases and J by 3 bases, with 16 bases between them. CDR3 length equals 15 residues. From germline, CDR1 is LNHNV and CDR2 YYDKDF (reference sequence). The CDR3 region is CATSTQTLRTDTQYF. The CDR3 region has the DNA TGTGCCACCAGTACACAAACCCTGAGGACAGATACGCAGTATTTT. The variable domain in full, with the rest retrieved from reference TRBV15 and TRBJ2-3, is DAMVIQNPRYQVTQFGKPVTLSCSQTLNHNVMYWYQQKSSQAPKLLFHYYDKDFNNEADTPDNFQSRRPNTSFCFLDIRSPGLGDTAMYLCATSTQTLRTDTQYFGPGTRLTVL.

The V call is TRBV10-3, the J call TRBJ2-3, with 7 bases fitting TRBD1. Germline V gene data show CDR1 as ENHRY and CDR2 as SYGVKD. After removal of 8 bases from V and 2 bases from J, the junction contained 4 bases not matched to a gene. CDR3 length: 13 residues. For the CDR3, the DNA is TGTGCCATCGGGACAGCAACCACAGATACGCAGTATTTT. As protein: CAIGTATTDTQYF.

A word on this clone: Distinct nucleotide sequences in the sample also encode this CDR3. The chain joins TRBV30 to TRBJ1-6; 8 nucleotides agree with TRBD1. The CDR3 extends over 13 amino acids. V was clipped by 3 bases and J by 9 bases; unmatched bases: 4. Germline CDR1 reads GTSNPN; CDR2 reads SVGIG (reference sequence). CDR3 protein: CAWRLTGVSPLHF. CDR3 sequence (DNA): TGTGCCTGGAGGTTGACAGGGGTTTCACCCCTCCACTTT.

This chain uses TRBV30 with TRBJ2-1; 9 bases line up with TRBD1. The CDR3 sequence is 15 residues long. V was clipped by 0 bases and J by 6 bases; unmatched bases: 6. Germline V gene lookup returns CDR1 GTSNPN and CDR2 SVGIG (reference sequence). The CDR3 is CAWSVWDRDSNEQFF. The CDR3 DNA follows: TGTGCCTGGAGTGTCTGGGACAGGGATAGCAATGAGCAGTTCTTC.

The gene calls are TRBV11-3 and TRBJ2-7; tentatively, D is TRBD2 (5 bases). Between the trimmed V and J ends, which lost 1 base and 5 bases, there was a span of 18 bases. The germline CDR1 and CDR2 sequences are SGHNT and YENEEA. CDR3 size: 16 residues. The CDR3 region has the DNA TGTGCCAGCAGCTTAGGTATCCGGGCCGGGAAAAACGAGCAGTACTTC. Its translation: CASSLGIRAGKNEQYF.

V gene TRBV11-2 combines with J gene TRBJ2-5; D is possibly TRBD1 (6 bases). V lost 5 bases, J lost 4 bases, and 17 bases lay in between. The germline V gene encodes CDR1 SGHAT and CDR2 FQNNGV. CDR3 length equals 15 residues. The CDR3 region is CASSIIRGAAETQYF. The DNA for the CDR3 is TGTGCCAGCAGCATTATCAGGGGTGCGGCAGAGACCCAGTACTTC.

This sequence joins TRBV7-8 and TRBJ1-6; 7 bases agree with TRBD1. J gave up 10 bases and V 5 bases, and 17 bases lay outside the gene matches. Germline V lookup: CDR1 SGHVS, CDR2 FQNEAQ. The CDR3 has 17 residues. The CDR3 coding sequence is TGTGCCAGCAGCCCCACCCGGGTCCGGACAGGAAGATCACCCCTCCACTTT. Translated: CASSPTRVRTGRSPLHF.

The V gene is TRBV5-3, the J gene TRBJ2-5, with D possibly TRBD2 on 6 matching bases. TRBV5-3 is marked as an open reading frame, function uncertain. The CDR3 totals 14 residues. The V end was cut by 3 bases, the J end by 2 bases, with 11 bases between. As DNA, the CDR3 is TGTGCCAGAAGCTCGGGAGAATCACAAGAGACCCAGTACTTC. Residues: CARSSGESQETQYF.

A word on this clone: Other DNA sequences within the sample encode an identical CDR3. The chain employs TRBV4-3 and TRBJ1-2; D might be TRBD1 (6 bases). The germline V gene has CDR1 LGHNA and CDR2 YSLEER. Trimming cost V 0 bases and J 2 bases, with 10 bases left between them. CDR3 length: 15 residues. DNA of the CDR3: TGCGCCAGCAGCCAAGAGGGCAGGGGAAACTATGGCTACACCTTC. Translation: CASSQEGRGNYGYTF.

The V gene is TRBV19, the J gene TRBJ1-5; 7 bases fit TRBD1. There are 15 residues in the CDR3. CDR1 is LNHDA and CDR2 is SQIVND in the germline V gene (reference sequence). The J segment lost 4 bases and the V segment lost 5 bases, leaving 8 bases of the junction unmatched. The CDR3 coding sequence is TGTGCCAGTAGTTTAAGGGACAGTCTAAATCAGCCCCAGCATTTT. Protein product: CASSLRDSLNQPQHF. Combining the CDR3 with reference TRBV19 and TRBJ1-5 gives the whole variable domain DGGITQSPKYLFRKEGQNVTLSCEQNLNHDAMYWYRQDPGQGLRLIYYSQIVNDFQKGDIAEGYSVSREKKESFPLTVTSAQKNPTAFYLCASSLRDSLNQPQHFGDGTRLSIL.

This clone came up once. V usage is TRBV6-6 and J usage is TRBJ1-5, with unresolved D. There are 13 residues in the CDR3. V lost 2 bases to trimming and J lost 9 bases, with 11 bases between them. Germline CDR1 is MNHNY and CDR2 is SVGAGI (reference sequence). The CDR3 DNA reads as TGTGCCAGCAGTTACAAGCGGAGAGGGCCCCAGCATTTT. This translates into CASSYKRRGPQHF.

V gene TRBV28 combines with J gene TRBJ2-4; 12 nucleotides line up with TRBD1. Germline V gene lookup returns CDR1 MDHEN and CDR2 SYDVKM. V lost 5 bases, J lost 0 bases, and 14 bases stayed unmatched. CDR3 size: 20 residues. In DNA, the CDR3 is TGTGCCAGCAGTGGGGGTATGTGGGACAGGGGGCCCTTAGCCAAAAACATTCAGTACTTC. Translating it yields CASSGGMWDRGPLAKNIQYF.

This chain links TRBV5-4 with TRBJ2-3; D is possibly TRBD2 (5 bases). CDR3 length equals 14 residues. The germline gives CDR1 SGHNT, CDR2 YYREEE (reference sequence). V gave up 1 base and J gave up 5 bases, with 11 bases separating them. The CDR3 region is CASSLNYGGDTQYF. The CDR3 region has the DNA TGTGCCAGCAGCTTGAACTATGGAGGAGATACGCAGTATTTT.